The 9 T cell receptor beta chains listed next were all sequenced from one sample in a study of cytomegalovirus exposure and HLA in healthy donors. PCR employed 60 Vbeta and 13 Jbeta primers. Sequenced by immunoSEQ multiplex PCR; TCRdb stores in-frame clones only, minus some. This sample carries over 100,000 clones, with around 7% going to the ten biggest clones. The source material was PBMCs. The receptor set was obtained from a man aged 35 to 55 in good health and CMV-seropositive.

V and J are TRBV9 and TRBJ2-1; the match to TRBD2 covers 10 bases. The J segment lost 6 bases and the V segment lost 4 bases, leaving 16 bases of the junction unmatched. Per the germline V gene, CDR1 is SGDLS and CDR2 is YYNGEE. This CDR3 comprises 18 residues. The CDR3 spells CASSTQTSGDRGGNEQFF. In nucleotides, the CDR3 is TGTGCCAGCAGCACCCAAACTAGCGGGGATCGAGGGGGCAATGAGCAGTTCTTC.

The chain is built from TRBV7-2 and TRBJ1-6; unclear D gene. Germline CDR1 reads SGHTA; CDR2 reads FQGNSA. Trimming took 4 bases from V and 1 from J, leaving 8 bases between them. CDR3 length: 15 amino acids. Here the CDR3 reads CASSSRESYNSPLHF. DNA for the CDR3: TGTGCCAGCAGCTCCCGGGAGTCCTATAATTCACCCCTCCACTTT.

The V call is TRBV6-4, the J call TRBJ2-7; D might be TRBD2 (7 bases). Germline V gene data show CDR1 as MRHNA and CDR2 as SNTAGT. V gave up 2 bases and J gave up 6 bases, with 17 bases separating them. This CDR3 is 15 amino acids long. This CDR3 is CASSDKLLGGGEQYF. The CDR3 bases are TGTGCCAGCAGTGACAAACTCCTAGGGGGGGGCGAGCAGTACTTC.

The gene calls are TRBV20-1 and TRBJ2-7; D call uncertain. CDR1 and CDR2 from the germline V gene are DFQATT and SNEGSKA (reference sequence). Trimming shortened V by 3 bases and J by 3 bases, and 6 bases separated the two germline ends. The CDR3 is made up of 11 amino acids. CDR3 amino acids: CSARTGYEQYF. The CDR3, as DNA: TGCAGTGCTAGGACTGGCTACGAGCAGTACTTC.

The rearrangement links TRBV7-2 to TRBJ2-7, with TRBD2 matching over 7 bases. Germline CDR1 and CDR2: SGHTA and FQGNSA. This CDR3 region has 13 residues. Unmatched junction bases numbered 6, after V lost 5 bases and J lost 5 bases. The CDR3: CASSVRLAHEQYF. CDR3 DNA: TGTGCCAGCAGCGTAAGACTAGCCCACGAGCAGTACTTC.

The genes are TRBV7-8 and TRBJ1-2; TRBD1 agrees at 7 bases. The ends lost 2 bases at V and 3 bases at J; junction bases unmatched: 6. The CDR3 runs to 15 residues. CDR1 and CDR2 (germline): SGHVS, FQNEAQ. CDR3 DNA: TGTGCCAGCAGCTTAAGGGGGCCGGCAGACTATGGCTACACCTTC. Its translation: CASSLRGPADYGYTF.

V is TRBV9 and J is TRBJ2-2, with D hard to call. The CDR3 spans 15 residues. Trimming took off 4 bases at V and 4 bases at J, with 14 bases between the two ends. Germline V gives CDR1 SGDLS, CDR2 YYNGEE. The CDR3 DNA is TGTGCCAGCAGCTCCGGCCCCCGGGTCACCGGGGAGCTGTTTTTT. This sequence encodes CASSSGPRVTGELFF.

The J gene is TRBJ2-3, the V gene TRBV9; TRBD2 matches at 11 bases. CDR3 length: 15 residues. Trimming took 2 bases from V and 5 from J; bases not matched to a gene: 4. The germline CDR1 and CDR2 sequences are SGDLS and YYNGEE. As DNA, the CDR3 is TGTGCCAGCAGCGTCCTAGCGGGAGGAGGAGATACGCAGTATTTT. It is translated as CASSVLAGGGDTQYF.

On this clone itself: This sample also contains other DNA sequences that code for the same CDR3. The chain has TRBV5-6 and TRBJ2-7, with 7 bases identical to TRBD1. The CDR3 has 14 residues. V lost 4 bases and J lost 2; bases outside the gene matches: 6. In germline, CDR1 is SGHDT, CDR2 YYEEEE. The CDR3 spells CASSRRDRAYEQYF. The CDR3 region has the DNA TGTGCCAGCAGCCGCCGAGACAGGGCCTACGAGCAGTACTTC.